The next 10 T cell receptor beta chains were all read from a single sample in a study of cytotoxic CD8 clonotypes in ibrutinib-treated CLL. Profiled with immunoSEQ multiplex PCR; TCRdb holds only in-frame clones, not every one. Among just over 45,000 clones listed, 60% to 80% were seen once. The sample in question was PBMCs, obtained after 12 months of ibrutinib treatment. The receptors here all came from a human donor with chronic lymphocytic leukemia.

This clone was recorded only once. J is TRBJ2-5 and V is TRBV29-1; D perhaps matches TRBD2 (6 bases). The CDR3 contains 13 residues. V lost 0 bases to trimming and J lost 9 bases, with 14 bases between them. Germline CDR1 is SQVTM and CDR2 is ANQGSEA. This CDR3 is CSVEEGGGGAQYF. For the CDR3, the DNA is TGCAGCGTTGAAGAGGGCGGTGGAGGGGCCCAGTACTTC.

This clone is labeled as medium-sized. CDR3 sequence (DNA): TGTGCCAGCAGCGTCGGGGGCCAGGGAAAGGTCTACGAGCAGTACTTC. Protein: CASSVGGQGKVYEQYF. This chain uses TRBV27 with TRBJ2-7; the D gene could be TRBD1 or TRBD2 (6 bases each). This CDR3 spans 16 amino acids. V was trimmed by 6 bases and J by 3 bases, leaving 21 bases between them. Germline V gene lookup returns CDR1 MNHEY and CDR2 SMNVEV (reference sequence).

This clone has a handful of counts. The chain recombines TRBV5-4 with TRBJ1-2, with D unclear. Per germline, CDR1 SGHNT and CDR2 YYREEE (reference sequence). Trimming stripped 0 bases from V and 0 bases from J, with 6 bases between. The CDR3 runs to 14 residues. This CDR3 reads CASSLEVSNYGYTF. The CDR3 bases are TGTGCCAGCAGCTTGGAGGTTTCTAACTATGGCTACACCTTC.

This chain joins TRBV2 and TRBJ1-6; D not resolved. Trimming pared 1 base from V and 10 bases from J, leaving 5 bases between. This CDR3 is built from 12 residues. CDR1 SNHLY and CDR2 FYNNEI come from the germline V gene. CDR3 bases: TGTGCCAGCAGTGAAGTATTCTCACCCCTCCACTTT. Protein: CASSEVFSPLHF. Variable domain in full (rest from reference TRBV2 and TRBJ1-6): EPEVTQTPSHQVTQMGQEVILRCVPISNHLYFYWYRQILGQKVEFLVSFYNNEISEKSEIFDDQFSVERPDGSNFTLKIRSTKLEDSAMYFCASSEVFSPLHFGNGTRLTVT.

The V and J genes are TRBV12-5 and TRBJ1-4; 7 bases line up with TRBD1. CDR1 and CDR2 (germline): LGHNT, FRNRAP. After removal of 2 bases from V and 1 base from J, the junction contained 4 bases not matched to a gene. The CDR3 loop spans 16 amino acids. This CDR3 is CASGLLRGLTNEKLFF. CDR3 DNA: TGTGCTAGTGGTTTGTTGAGGGGGCTAACTAATGAAAAACTGTTTTTT.

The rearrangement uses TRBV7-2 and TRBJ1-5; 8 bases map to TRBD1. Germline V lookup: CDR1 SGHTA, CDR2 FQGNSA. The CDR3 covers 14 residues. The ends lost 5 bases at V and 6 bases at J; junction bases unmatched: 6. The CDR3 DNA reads TGTGCCAGCAGCATCGGACAGGGCTTTCAGCCCCAGCATTTT. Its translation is CASSIGQGFQPQHF. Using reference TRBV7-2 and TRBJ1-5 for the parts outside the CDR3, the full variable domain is GAGVSQSPSNKVTEKGKDVELRCDPISGHTALYWYRQSLGQGLEFLIYFQGNSAPDKSGLPSDRFSAERTGGSVSTLTIQRTQQEDSAVYLCASSIGQGFQPQHFGDGTRLSIL.

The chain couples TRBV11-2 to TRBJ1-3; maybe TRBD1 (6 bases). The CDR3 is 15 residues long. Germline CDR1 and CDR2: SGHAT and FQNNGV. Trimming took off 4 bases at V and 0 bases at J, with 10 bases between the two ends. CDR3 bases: TGTGCCAGCAGCTACGACAGGAACTCTGGAAACACCATATATTTT. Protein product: CASSYDRNSGNTIYF. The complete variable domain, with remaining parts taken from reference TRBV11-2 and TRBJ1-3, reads EAGVAQSPRYKIIEKRQSVAFWCNPISGHATLYWYQQILGQGPKLLIQFQNNGVVDDSQLPKDRFSAERLKGVDSTLKIQPAKLEDSAVYLCASSYDRNSGNTIYFGEGSWLTVV.

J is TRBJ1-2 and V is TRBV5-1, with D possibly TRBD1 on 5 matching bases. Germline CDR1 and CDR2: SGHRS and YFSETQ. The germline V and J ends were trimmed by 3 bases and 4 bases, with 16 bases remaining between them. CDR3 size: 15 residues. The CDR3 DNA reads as TGCGCCAGCAGCTCTCCCTCTGCAGGGACCTATGGCTACACCTTC. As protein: CASSSPSAGTYGYTF. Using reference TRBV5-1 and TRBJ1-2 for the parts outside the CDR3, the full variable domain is KAGVTQTPRYLIKTRGQQVTLSCSPISGHRSVSWYQQTPGQGLQFLFEYFSETQRNKGNFPGRFSGRQFSNSRSEMNVSTLELGDSALYLCASSSPSAGTYGYTFGSGTRLTVV.

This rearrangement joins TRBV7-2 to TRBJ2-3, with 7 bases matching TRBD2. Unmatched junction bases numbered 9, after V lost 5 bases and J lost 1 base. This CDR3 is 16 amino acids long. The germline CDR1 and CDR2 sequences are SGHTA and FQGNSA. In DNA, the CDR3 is TGTGCCAGCAGCCGCATTCGGGGGGAAGGCACAGATACGCAGTATTTT. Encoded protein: CASSRIRGEGTDTQYF.

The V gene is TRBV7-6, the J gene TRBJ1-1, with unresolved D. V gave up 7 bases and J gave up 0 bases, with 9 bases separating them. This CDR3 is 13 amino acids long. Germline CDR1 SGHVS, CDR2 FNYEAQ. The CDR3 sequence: CASTPRMNTEAFF. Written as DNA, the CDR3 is TGTGCCAGCACACCCCGGATGAACACTGAAGCTTTCTTT.